The table lists the clone carrying this TCR beta chain with a count of one. This specimen comes from a study of blood T cell repertoires in COVID-19. Whole-study context: There were acute and convalescent COVID-19 samples, and they came from the United States, Italy and Spain.

Authors' data handling: Reference gene primer amplification gave nucleated cell count estimates. TCRdb's table, derived via immunoSEQ multiplex PCR, lists solely in-frame clones and lacks some. The V and J calls and clone size were taken over from that table, and D and trimming were inferred from the DNA. Among 230,000 or so clones listed, approximately 83% were seen once. Those who participated ranged in age from roughly 18 to 100 years and resided in 20 to 25 US areas. Recovery among Cohort 3 donors was established by two negative PCRs, clearance, or symptom resolution. The CDR3 spans 15 residues. In germline, CDR1 is MGHRA, CDR2 YSYEKL. Germline trimming cut 4 bases from V and 6 bases from J; bases unmatched to any gene: 12.

The V call is TRBV4-1, the J call TRBJ2-7; 7 nucleotides line up with TRBD1. The clonotype originates from a man aged 50 to 60 who had recovered from COVID-19. Specimen: PBMCs or T cells enriched from blood (not recorded which). The CDR3 region is CASSPTGTVQAEQYF. The CDR3 nucleotides read TGCGCCAGCAGCCCGACAGGGACGGTACAAGCCGAGCAGTACTTC.